The rows below give T cell receptor beta chains drawn from one sample of a study of cytomegalovirus exposure and HLA in healthy donors. The repertoire was sequenced with immunoSEQ multiplex PCR; TCRdb's copy has only in-frame clones and lacks some. Counted here are more than 110,000 clones, roughly 78% occurring once; the ten biggest clones make up 2.2%. The sample comprised PBMCs. The receptors shown here come from a man aged 30 to 45 in good health and CMV-seronegative. CDR3s include the opening cysteine and the closing phenylalanine or tryptophan. A D gene is named only where the DNA matches it firmly. Some rows mark clone size as missing; the rest say once, few, many or name a class of expanded clone.

D	V	size	J	DNA	CDR3
TRBD1	TRBV6-5	few	TRBJ2-7	TGTGCCAGCACGATCGGGACAGGGGTCGGCGAGCAGTACTTC	CASTIGTGVGEQYF
.	TRBV6-5	.	TRBJ2-3	TGTGCCAGCAGTTGGACTATGGTGTATCCAGATACGCAGTATTTT	CASSWTMVYPDTQYF
TRBD1	TRBV5-1	.	TRBJ1-4	TGCGCCAGCAGGAGGGGGACAGGGTCGTTGGATGAAAAACTGTTTTTT	CASRRGTGSLDEKLFF
TRBD1	TRBV4-2	.	TRBJ1-1	TGTGCCAGCAGCGGACACAGGGGGAACACTGAAGCTTTCTTT	CASSGHRGNTEAFF
.	TRBV5-4	once	TRBJ1-6	TGTGCCAGCAGCTATCAAAATTCACCCCTCCACTTT	CASSYQNSPLHF
TRBD1	TRBV5-1	.	TRBJ2-1	TGCGCCAGCAGCTCCCAACCAACCGGGACAGCTTACAATGAGCAGTTCTTC	CASSSQPTGTAYNEQFF
TRBD2	TRBV28	.	TRBJ2-5	TGTGCCAGCAGTTCTGGGACTAGCGGGGGGCAAGAGACCCAGTACTTC	CASSSGTSGGQETQYF
.	TRBV27	.	TRBJ2-7	TGTGCCAGCAGTTTTAGACAGTCCTACGAGCAGTACTTC	CASSFRQSYEQYF
TRBD1	TRBV27	.	TRBJ2-7	TGTGCCAGCAGTCCACCGGGACAGTTTCACCGTGAGCAGTACTTC	CASSPPGQFHREQYF
TRBD2	TRBV7-2	.	TRBJ2-3	TGTGCCAGCAGCCACGATAGCGGGGGGGCATATACGCAGTATTTT	CASSHDSGGAYTQYF
TRBD2	TRBV5-1	.	TRBJ2-3	TGCGCCAGCAGCTTGGGGCGACTAGCGGGGGCCACAGATACGCAGTATTTT	CASSLGRLAGATDTQYF
TRBD1	TRBV5-8	.	TRBJ2-1	TGTGCCAGCAGCCAGACAGGGGCCATTTACAATGAGCAGTTCTTC	CASSQTGAIYNEQFF
TRBD2	TRBV18	.	TRBJ2-3	TGTGCCAGCTCACCACCCGCGGGGGGGCCAGGCACGCAGTATTTT	CASSPPAGGPGTQYF
.	TRBV7-6	.	TRBJ1-1	TGTGCCAGCAGCTTAGCAGAGGAAATGAACACTGAAGCTTTCTTT	CASSLAEEMNTEAFF
TRBD2	TRBV12-5	.	TRBJ2-5	TGTGCTAGTGGTCTCCAAGGACTAGCGGGGGGTCAAGAGACCCAGTACTTC	CASGLQGLAGGQETQYF
TRBD1	TRBV5-4	.	TRBJ1-4	TGTGCCAGCAGCACGAAACAGGGGTCTAATGAAAAACTGTTTTTT	CASSTKQGSNEKLFF
.	TRBV28	.	TRBJ1-2	TGTGCCAGCAGCCCCTCCCCCTCCGGCTACACCTTC	CASSPSPSGYTF
TRBD2	TRBV9	.	TRBJ2-1	TGTGCCAGCAGCGGTGGGGGGGTCCTAGGCCCTGACAATGAGCAGTTCTTC	CASSGGGVLGPDNEQFF
.	TRBV5-1	.	TRBJ1-1	TGCGCCAGCAGCTTGAGGGACGGGAGTGGGACTGAAGCTTTCTTT	CASSLRDGSGTEAFF
.	TRBV5-1	.	TRBJ2-7	TGCGCCAGCAGCGAGGGAGGTACTTACTCCCACGAGCAGTACTTC	CASSEGGTYSHEQYF
.	TRBV29-1	.	TRBJ2-7	TGCAGCGTTGGGAGTTTAGCCGGATACGAGCAGTACTTC	CSVGSLAGYEQYF
.	TRBV6-4	.	TRBJ1-1	TGTGCCAGCAGGGGGCCCACTGAAGCTTTCTTT	CASRGPTEAFF
.	TRBV5-1	once	TRBJ1-1	TGCGCCAGCAGCCCGTCGGCGGAGGGTGAAGCTTTCTTT	CASSPSAEGEAFF
TRBD1	TRBV18	.	TRBJ2-1	TGTGCCAGCTCACCGGGACAGGGTGGCTACAATGAGCAGTTCTTC	CASSPGQGGYNEQFF
.	TRBV10-3	once	TRBJ1-1	TGTGCCATCAGTGAGTTCTCCCCAATTGGTAGGAACACTGAAGCTTTCTTT	CAISEFSPIGRNTEAFF
.	TRBV9	.	TRBJ2-1	TGTGCCAGCAGCGTAGTCGGGGTCACCTACAATGAGCAGTTCTTC	CASSVVGVTYNEQFF
.	TRBV6-5	.	TRBJ2-1	TGTGCCAGCAGCCCACCCTCTGCAGGGCCCAATGAGCAGTTCTTC	CASSPPSAGPNEQFF
.	TRBV7-9	.	TRBJ2-5	TGTTCCAGCAGCTCGGAGCAAGAGACCCAGTACTTC	CSSSSEQETQYF
.	TRBV5-1	.	TRBJ1-5	TGCGCCAGCAGCTTGGCCTTCGGGGGACAGCCCCAGCATTTT	CASSLAFGGQPQHF
.	TRBV6-1	.	TRBJ1-1	TGTGCCAGCAGTGAAGCCGGGGAGGGCACTGAAGCTTTCTTT	CASSEAGEGTEAFF
TRBD1	TRBV9	once	TRBJ2-7	TGTGCCAGCAGCGCGACAGGGTATCCCTACGAGCAGTACTTC	CASSATGYPYEQYF
TRBD2	TRBV15	.	TRBJ2-3	TGTGCCACCAGCAGAGATCGACTAGCGGGAGGGCTCGGAAGGACAGATACGCAGTATTTT	CATSRDRLAGGLGRTDTQYF